This TCR beta chain derives from a study of T cell responses to AZD1222 COVID-19 vaccine. This CDR3 comprises 15 residues. V dropped 0 bases and J dropped 0; count of bases not matched to a gene: 1. Germline CDR1 is SGHRS and CDR2 is YFSETQ. The study, taken as a whole, reports: Clonal diversity was possibly underestimated; the donors were predominantly white British and more often female. Unmutated variant regions reportedly attract nearly half of all spike-specific TCRs. After two AZD1222 doses, spike-specific TCR breadth and depth rose versus day 0.

This clone occurred once. Its target is not known. Sequenced by immunoSEQ multiplex PCR; TCRdb stores in-frame clones only, minus some. The table includes some 110,000 clones, approximately 90% detected once. Here the sequenced sample was peripheral blood, taken 28 days after the second AZD1222 dose. The chain carries TRBV5-1 and TRBJ2-3; the match to TRBD2 covers 7 bases. This clonotype was obtained from an adult who received the AZD1222 COVID-19 vaccine. DNA for the CDR3: TGCGCCAGCAGCTTGGGGACTAGAAGCACAGATACGCAGTATTTT. Protein: CASSLGTRSTDTQYF.